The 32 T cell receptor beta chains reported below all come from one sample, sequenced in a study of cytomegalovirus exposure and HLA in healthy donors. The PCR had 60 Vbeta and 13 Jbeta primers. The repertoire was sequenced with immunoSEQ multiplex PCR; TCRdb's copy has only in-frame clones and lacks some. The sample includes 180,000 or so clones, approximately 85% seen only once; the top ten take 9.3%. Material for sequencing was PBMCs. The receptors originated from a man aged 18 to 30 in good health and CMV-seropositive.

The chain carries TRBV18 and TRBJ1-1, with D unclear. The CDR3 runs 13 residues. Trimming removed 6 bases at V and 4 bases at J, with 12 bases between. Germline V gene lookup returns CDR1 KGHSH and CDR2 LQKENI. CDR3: CASSPVRGTEAFF. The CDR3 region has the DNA TGTGCCAGCTCCCCCGTCCGGGGCACTGAAGCTTTCTTT. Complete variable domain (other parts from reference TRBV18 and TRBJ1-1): NAGVMQNPRHLVRRRGQEARLRCSPMKGHSHVYWYRQLPEEGLKFMVYLQKENIIDESGMPKERFSAEFPKEGPSILRIQQVVRGDSAAYFCASSPVRGTEAFFGQGTRLTVV.

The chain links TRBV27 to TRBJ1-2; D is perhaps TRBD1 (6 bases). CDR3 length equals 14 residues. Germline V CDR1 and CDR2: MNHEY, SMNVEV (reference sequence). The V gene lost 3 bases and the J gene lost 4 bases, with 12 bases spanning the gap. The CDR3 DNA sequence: TGTGCCAGCAGTTTCCGGGGGGCCGGCTATGGCTACACCTTC. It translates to CASSFRGAGYGYTF.

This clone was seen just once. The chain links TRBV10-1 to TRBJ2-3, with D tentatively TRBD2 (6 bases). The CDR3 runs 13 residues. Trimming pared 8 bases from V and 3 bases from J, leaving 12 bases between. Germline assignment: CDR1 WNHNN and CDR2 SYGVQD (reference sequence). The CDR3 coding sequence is TGCGCCAGCCGGGGGTTCGCAACAGATACGCAGTATTTT. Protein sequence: CASRGFATDTQYF.

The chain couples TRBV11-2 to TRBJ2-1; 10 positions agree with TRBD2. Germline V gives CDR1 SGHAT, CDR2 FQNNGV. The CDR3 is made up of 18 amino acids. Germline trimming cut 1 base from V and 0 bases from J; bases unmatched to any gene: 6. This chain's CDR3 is CASSLARTSGSSYNEQFF. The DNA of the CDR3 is TGTGCCAGCAGCTTAGCCCGGACTAGCGGTAGCTCCTACAATGAGCAGTTCTTC. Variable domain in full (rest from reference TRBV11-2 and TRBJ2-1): EAGVAQSPRYKIIEKRQSVAFWCNPISGHATLYWYQQILGQGPKLLIQFQNNGVVDDSQLPKDRFSAERLKGVDSTLKIQPAKLEDSAVYLCASSLARTSGSSYNEQFFGPGTRLTVL.

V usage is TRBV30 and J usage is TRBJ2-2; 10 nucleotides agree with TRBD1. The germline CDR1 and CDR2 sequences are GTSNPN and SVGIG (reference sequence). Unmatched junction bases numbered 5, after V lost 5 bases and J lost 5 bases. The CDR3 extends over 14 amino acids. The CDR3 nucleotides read TGTGCCTGGCAAGGGACAGGGGAAACCGGGGAGCTGTTTTTT. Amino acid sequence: CAWQGTGETGELFF.

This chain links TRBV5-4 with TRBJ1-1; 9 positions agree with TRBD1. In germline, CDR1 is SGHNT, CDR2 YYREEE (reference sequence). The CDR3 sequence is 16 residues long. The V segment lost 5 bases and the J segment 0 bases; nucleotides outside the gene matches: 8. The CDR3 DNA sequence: TGTGCCAGCAGTCCCGGGACAGGGACCATGAACACTGAAGCTTTCTTT. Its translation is CASSPGTGTMNTEAFF.

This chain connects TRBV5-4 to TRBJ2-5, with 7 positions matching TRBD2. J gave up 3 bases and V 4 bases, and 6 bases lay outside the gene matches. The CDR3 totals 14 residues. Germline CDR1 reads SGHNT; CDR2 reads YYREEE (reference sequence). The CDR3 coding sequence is TGTGCCAGCAGCGTGGCCGGGACTAAAGAGACCCAGTACTTC. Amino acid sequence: CASSVAGTKETQYF. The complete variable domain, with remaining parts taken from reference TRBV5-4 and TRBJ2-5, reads ETGVTQSPTHLIKTRGQQVTLRCSSQSGHNTVSWYQQALGQGPQFIFQYYREEENGRGNFPPRFSGLQFPNYSSELNVNALELDDSALYLCASSVAGTKETQYFGPGTRLLVL.

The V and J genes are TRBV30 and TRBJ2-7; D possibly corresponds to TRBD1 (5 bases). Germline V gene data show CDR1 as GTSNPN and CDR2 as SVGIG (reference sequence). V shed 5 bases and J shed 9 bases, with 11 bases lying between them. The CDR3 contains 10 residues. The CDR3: CAWGAQGQYF. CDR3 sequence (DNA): TGTGCCTGGGGGGCTCAGGGGCAGTACTTC.

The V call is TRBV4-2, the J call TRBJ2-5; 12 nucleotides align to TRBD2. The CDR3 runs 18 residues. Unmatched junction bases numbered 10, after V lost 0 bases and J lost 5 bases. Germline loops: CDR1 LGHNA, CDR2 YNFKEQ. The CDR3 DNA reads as TGTGCCAGCAGCCAAGAGACCGTTCTAGCGGGGGGGCGGGAGACCCAGTACTTC. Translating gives CASSQETVLAGGRETQYF.

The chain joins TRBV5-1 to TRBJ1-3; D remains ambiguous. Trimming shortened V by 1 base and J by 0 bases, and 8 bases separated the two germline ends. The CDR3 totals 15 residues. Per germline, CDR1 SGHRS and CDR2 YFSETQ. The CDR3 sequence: CASSLMGSSGNTIYF. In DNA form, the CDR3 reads TGCGCCAGCAGCTTGATGGGCTCCTCTGGAAACACCATATATTTT.

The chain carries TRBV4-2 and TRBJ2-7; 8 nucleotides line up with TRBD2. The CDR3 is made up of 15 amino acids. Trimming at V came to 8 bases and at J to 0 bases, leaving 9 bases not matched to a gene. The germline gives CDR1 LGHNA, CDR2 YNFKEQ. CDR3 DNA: TGTGCCAGCGGGGGGGCGGGGGGCGTCTCCTACGAGCAGTACTTC. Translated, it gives CASGGAGGVSYEQYF.

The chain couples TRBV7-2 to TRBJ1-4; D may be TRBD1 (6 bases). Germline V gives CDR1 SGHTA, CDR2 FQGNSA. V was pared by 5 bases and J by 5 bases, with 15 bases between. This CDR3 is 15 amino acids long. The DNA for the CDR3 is TGTGCCAGCAGCCCCAGCCTAGACAGGAATGAAAAACTGTTTTTT. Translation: CASSPSLDRNEKLFF.

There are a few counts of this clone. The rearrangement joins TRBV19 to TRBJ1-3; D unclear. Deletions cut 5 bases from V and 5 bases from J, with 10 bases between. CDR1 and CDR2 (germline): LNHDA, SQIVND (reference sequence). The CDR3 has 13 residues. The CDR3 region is CASSPGARNTIYF. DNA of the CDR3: TGTGCCAGTAGTCCCGGAGCGAGAAACACCATATATTTT.

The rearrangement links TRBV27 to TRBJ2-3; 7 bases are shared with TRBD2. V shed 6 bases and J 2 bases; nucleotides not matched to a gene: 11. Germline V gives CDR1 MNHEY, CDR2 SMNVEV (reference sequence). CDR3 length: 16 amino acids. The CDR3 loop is CASSHRGTMPTDTQYF. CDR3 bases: TGTGCCAGCAGCCACCGCGGGACTATGCCCACAGATACGCAGTATTTT.

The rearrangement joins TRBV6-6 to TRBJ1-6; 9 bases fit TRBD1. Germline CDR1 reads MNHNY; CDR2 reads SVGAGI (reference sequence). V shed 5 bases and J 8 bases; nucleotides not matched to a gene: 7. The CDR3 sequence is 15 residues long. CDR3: CASSRGQGTDSPLHF. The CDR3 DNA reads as TGTGCCAGCAGTCGCGGACAGGGGACGGATTCACCCCTCCACTTT.

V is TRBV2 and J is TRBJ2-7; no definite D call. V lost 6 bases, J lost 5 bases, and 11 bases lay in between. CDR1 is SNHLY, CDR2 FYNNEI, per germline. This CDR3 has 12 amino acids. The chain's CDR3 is CASSPTHDEQYF. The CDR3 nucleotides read TGTGCCAGCAGCCCCACTCATGACGAGCAGTACTTC.

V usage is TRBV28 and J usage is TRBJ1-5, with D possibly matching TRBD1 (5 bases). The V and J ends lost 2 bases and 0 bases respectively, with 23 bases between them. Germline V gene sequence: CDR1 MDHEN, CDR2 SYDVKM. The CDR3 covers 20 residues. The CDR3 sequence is CASSLGVGRPDIYSNQPQHF. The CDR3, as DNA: TGTGCCAGCAGTTTAGGGGTGGGCAGACCGGACATCTATAGCAATCAGCCCCAGCATTTT. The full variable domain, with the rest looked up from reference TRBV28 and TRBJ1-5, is DVKVTQSSRYLVKRTGEKVFLECVQDMDHENMFWYRQDPGLGLRLIYFSYDVKMKEKGDIPEGYSVSREKKERFSLILESASTNQTSMYLCASSLGVGRPDIYSNQPQHFGDGTRLSIL.

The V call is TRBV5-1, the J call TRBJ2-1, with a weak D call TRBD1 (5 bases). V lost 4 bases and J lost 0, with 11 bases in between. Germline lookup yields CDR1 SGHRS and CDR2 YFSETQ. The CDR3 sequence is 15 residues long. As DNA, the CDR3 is TGCGCCAGCAGCGCGGACACGAACTCCTACAATGAGCAGTTCTTC. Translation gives CASSADTNSYNEQFF.

CDR3 amino acids: CASSTLAGEVDTQYF. CDR3 DNA sequence: TGCGCCAGCAGCACTCTAGCGGGGGAGGTAGATACGCAGTATTTT. This chain joins TRBV5-1 and TRBJ2-3; 10 bases map to TRBD2. The V and J ends lost 4 bases and 5 bases, in that order; junction bases with no gene match: 7. CDR1 and CDR2 from the germline V gene are SGHRS and YFSETQ. The CDR3 runs to 15 residues.

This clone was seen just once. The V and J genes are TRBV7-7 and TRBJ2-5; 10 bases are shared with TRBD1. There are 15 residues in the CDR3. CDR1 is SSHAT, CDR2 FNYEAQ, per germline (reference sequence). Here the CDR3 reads CASAGTGALRETQYF. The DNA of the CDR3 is TGTGCTAGCGCAGGGACAGGGGCGCTCAGAGAGACCCAGTACTTC.

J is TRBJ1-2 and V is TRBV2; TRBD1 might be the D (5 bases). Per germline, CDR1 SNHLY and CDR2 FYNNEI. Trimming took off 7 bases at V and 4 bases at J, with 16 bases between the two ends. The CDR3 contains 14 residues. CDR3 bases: TGTGCCAGCAACCTAGGACAAAGCCCCTATGGCTACACCTTC. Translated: CASNLGQSPYGYTF.

CDR3 in DNA: TGTGCCAGCAGCGCCGTAACTAGCGGGGGGGCTTGGGAGCAGTTCTTC. Encoded protein: CASSAVTSGGAWEQFF. The chain has TRBV9 and TRBJ2-1; 13 nucleotides agree with TRBD2. From germline, CDR1 is SGDLS and CDR2 YYNGEE. This CDR3 is built from 16 residues. Trimming removed 3 bases from V and 10 bases from J; junction bases left unmatched: 10.

CDR3: CAWSVPGSYSNQPQHF. The CDR3 region has the DNA TGTGCCTGGAGTGTACCCGGGAGTTATAGCAATCAGCCCCAGCATTTT. The chain carries TRBV30 and TRBJ1-5; D not certain. Germline CDR1 is GTSNPN and CDR2 is SVGIG (reference sequence). This CDR3 contains 16 residues. The V end lost 0 bases, the J end lost 0 bases, and 12 bases lay between the germline ends. Drawing the rest from reference TRBV30 and TRBJ1-5, the complete variable domain is SQTIHQWPATLVQPVGSPLSLECTVEGTSNPNLYWYRQAAGRGLQLLFYSVGIGQISSEVPQNLSASRPQDRQFILSSKKLLLSDSGFYLCAWSVPGSYSNQPQHFGDGTRLSIL.

The CDR3: CASSSGTGLNEQYF. CDR3 nucleotides: TGTGCCAGCAGTTCCGGGACAGGGCTCAACGAGCAGTACTTC. The V call is TRBV27, the J call TRBJ2-5, with TRBD1 identical over 9 bases. The assigned J gene may be wrong: the sequence end matches TRBJ2-7 better. Germline assignment: CDR1 MNHEY and CDR2 SMNVEV (reference sequence). This CDR3 is built from 14 residues.

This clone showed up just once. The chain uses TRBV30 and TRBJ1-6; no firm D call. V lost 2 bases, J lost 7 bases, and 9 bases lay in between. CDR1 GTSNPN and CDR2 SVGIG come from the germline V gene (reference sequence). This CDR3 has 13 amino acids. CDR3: CAWSPAGNSPLHF. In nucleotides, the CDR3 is TGTGCCTGGAGTCCGGCGGGGAATTCACCCCTCCACTTT.

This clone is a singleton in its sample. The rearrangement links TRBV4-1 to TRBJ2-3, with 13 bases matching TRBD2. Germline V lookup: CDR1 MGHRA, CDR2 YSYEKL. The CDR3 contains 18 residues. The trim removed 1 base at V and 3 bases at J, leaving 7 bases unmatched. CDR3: CASSQAPGLAGITDTQYF. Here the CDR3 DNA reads TGCGCCAGCAGCCAAGCACCGGGACTAGCGGGAATTACAGATACGCAGTATTTT.

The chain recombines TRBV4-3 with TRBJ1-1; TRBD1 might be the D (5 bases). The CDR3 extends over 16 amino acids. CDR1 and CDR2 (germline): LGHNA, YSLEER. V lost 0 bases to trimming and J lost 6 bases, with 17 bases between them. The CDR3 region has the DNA TGCGCCAGCAGCCAAGATGCCCTAAAGGGGAGGGCTGAAGCTTTCTTT. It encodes CASSQDALKGRAEAFF.

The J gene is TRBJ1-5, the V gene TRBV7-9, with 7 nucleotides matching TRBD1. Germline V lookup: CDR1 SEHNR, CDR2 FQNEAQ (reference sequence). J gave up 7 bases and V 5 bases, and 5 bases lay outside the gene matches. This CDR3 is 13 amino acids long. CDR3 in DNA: TGTGCCAGCAGCCTGGGACAGAACCAGCCCCAGCATTTT. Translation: CASSLGQNQPQHF.

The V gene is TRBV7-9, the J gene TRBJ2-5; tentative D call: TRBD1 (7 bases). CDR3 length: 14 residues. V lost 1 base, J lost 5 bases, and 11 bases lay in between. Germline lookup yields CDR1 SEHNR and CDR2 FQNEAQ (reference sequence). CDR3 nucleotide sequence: TGTGCCAGCAGCTTAGTAGGAGGGGGCGAGACCCAGTACTTC. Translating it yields CASSLVGGGETQYF.

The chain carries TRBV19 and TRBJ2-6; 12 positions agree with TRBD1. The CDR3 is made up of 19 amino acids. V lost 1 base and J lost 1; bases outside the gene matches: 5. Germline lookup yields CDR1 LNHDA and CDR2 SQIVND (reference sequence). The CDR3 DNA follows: TGTGCCAGTAGTATAGGCGGGGGACAGGGGGCGTCTGGGGCCAACGTCCTGACTTTC. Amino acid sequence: CASSIGGGQGASGANVLTF.

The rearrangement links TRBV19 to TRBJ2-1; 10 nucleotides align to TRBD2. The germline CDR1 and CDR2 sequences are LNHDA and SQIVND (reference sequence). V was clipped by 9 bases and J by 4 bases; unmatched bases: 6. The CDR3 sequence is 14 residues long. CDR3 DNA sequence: TGTGCCAGCGGGCCTAGCGGGGGTTACAATGAGCAGTTCTTC. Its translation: CASGPSGGYNEQFF.

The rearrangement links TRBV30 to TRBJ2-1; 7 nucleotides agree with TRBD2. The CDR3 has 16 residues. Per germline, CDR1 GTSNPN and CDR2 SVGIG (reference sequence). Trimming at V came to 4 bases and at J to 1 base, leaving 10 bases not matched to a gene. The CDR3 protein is CAWKNPGGTSYNEQFF. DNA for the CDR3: TGTGCCTGGAAGAACCCGGGGGGTACATCCTACAATGAGCAGTTCTTC.